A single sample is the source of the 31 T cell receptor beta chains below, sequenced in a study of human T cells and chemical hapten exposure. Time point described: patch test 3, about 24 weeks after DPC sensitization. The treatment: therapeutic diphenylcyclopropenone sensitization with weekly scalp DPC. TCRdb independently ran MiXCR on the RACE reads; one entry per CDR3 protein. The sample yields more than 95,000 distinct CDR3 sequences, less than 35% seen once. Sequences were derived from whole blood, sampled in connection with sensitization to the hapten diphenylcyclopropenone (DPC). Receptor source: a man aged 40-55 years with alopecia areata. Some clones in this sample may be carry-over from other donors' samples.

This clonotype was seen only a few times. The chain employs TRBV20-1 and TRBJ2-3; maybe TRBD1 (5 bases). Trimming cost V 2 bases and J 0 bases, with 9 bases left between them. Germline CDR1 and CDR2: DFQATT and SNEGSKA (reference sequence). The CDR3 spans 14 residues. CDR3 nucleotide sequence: TGCAGTGCTAGACGACAGATTAGCACAGATACGCAGTATTTT. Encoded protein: CSARRQISTDTQYF.

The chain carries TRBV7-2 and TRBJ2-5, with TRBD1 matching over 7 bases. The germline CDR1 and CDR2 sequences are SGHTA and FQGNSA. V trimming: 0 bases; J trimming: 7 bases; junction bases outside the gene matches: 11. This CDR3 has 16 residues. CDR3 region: CASSLARQGGTGTQYF. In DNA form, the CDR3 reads TGTGCCAGCAGCTTAGCGCGTCAAGGGGGCACCGGGACCCAGTACTTC.

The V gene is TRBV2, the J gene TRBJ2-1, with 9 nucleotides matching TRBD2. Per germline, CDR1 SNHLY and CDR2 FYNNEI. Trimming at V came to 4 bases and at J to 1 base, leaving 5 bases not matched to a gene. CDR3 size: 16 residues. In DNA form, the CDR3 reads TGTGCCAGCAGTGGCCTAGCGGGACGGTCCTACAATGAGCAGTTCTTC. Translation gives CASSGLAGRSYNEQFF.

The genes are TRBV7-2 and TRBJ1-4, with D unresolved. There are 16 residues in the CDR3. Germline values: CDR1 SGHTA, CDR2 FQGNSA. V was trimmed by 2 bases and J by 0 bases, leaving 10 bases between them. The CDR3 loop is CASSLSRTSTNEKLFF. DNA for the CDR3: TGTGCCAGCAGCTTAAGCAGGACCTCAACTAATGAAAAACTGTTTTTT.

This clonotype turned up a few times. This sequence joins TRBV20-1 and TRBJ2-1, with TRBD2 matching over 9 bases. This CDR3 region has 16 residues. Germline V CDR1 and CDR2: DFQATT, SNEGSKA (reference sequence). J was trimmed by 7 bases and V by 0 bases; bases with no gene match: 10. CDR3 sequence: CSARDRAGLATNEQFF. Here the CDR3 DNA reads TGCAGTGCTAGAGATCGCGCGGGACTAGCAACGAATGAGCAGTTCTTC.

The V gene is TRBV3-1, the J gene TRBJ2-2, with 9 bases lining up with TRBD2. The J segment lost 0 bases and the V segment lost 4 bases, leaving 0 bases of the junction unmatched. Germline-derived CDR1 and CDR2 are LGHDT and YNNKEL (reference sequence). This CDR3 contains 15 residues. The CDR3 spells CASSPSGANTGELFF. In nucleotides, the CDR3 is TGTGCCAGCAGCCCTAGCGGGGCGAACACCGGGGAGCTGTTTTTT.

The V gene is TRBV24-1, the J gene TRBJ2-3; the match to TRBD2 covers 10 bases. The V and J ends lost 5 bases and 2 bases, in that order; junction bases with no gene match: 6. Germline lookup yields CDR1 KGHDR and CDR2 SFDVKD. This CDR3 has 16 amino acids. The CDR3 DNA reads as TGTGCCACCAGTGCCTGGACTAGCGGCGACACAGATACGCAGTATTTT. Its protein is CATSAWTSGDTDTQYF.

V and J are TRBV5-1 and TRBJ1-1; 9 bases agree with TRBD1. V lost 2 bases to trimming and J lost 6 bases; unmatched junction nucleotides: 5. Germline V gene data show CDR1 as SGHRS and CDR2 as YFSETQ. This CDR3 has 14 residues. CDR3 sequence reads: CASSLLQGASEAFF. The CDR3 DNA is TGCGCCAGCAGCTTACTACAGGGGGCCTCTGAAGCTTTCTTT.

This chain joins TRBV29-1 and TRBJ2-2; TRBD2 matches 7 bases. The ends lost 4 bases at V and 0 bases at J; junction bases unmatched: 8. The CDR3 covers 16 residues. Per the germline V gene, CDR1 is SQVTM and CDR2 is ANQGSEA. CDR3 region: CSVGDSSGPNTGELFF. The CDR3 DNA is TGCAGCGTTGGTGATTCTAGCGGTCCGAACACCGGGGAGCTGTTTTTT.

The CDR3 DNA reads as TGTGCCATCAGGGGCAGGGACCAAGATAATTCACCCCTCCACTTT. Its protein product is CAIRGRDQDNSPLHF. The V and J genes are TRBV10-3 and TRBJ1-6; D might be TRBD1 (5 bases). The V gene lost 6 bases and the J gene lost 5 bases, with 14 bases spanning the gap. The CDR3 is made up of 15 amino acids. CDR1 ENHRY and CDR2 SYGVKD come from the germline V gene.

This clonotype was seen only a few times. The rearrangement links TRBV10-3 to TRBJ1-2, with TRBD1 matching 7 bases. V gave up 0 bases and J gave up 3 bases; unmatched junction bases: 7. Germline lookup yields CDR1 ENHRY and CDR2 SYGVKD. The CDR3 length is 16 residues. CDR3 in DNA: TGTGCCATCAGTGAGTCACCGACAGGGATTGACTATGGCTACACCTTC. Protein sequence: CAISESPTGIDYGYTF.

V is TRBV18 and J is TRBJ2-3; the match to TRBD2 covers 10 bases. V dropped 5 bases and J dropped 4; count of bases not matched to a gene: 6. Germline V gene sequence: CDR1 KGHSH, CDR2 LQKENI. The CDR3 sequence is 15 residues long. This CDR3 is CASSSQREGADTQYF. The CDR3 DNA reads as TGTGCCAGCTCATCCCAGCGGGAGGGCGCAGATACGCAGTATTTT.

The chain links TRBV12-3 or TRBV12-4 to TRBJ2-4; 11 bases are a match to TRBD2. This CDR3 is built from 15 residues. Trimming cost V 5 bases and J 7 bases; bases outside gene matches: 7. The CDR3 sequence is CASSPPASGGNIQYF. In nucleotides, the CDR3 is TGTGCCAGCAGTCCCCCGGCTAGCGGGGGGAACATTCAGTACTTC.

In nucleotides, the CDR3 is TGTGCCAGCAGCTTACGACCTAGCGGGAGTTTAAACGAGCAGTACTTC. Protein: CASSLRPSGSLNEQYF. The chain uses TRBV7-8 and TRBJ2-7; 10 bases agree with TRBD2. This CDR3 is built from 16 residues. V trimming: 2 bases; J trimming: 5 bases; junction bases outside the gene matches: 9. In germline, CDR1 is SGHVS, CDR2 FQNEAQ.

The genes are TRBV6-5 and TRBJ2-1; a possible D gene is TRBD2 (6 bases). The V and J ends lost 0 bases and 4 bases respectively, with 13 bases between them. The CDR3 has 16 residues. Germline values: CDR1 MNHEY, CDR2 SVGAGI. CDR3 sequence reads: CASSYSVRDVYNEQFF. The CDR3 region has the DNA TGTGCCAGCAGTTACTCGGTGCGGGACGTTTACAATGAGCAGTTCTTC.

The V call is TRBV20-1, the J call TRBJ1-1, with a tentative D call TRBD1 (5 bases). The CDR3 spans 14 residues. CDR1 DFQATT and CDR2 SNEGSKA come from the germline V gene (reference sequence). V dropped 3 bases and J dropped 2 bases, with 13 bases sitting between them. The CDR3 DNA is TGCAGTGCTAGGGCCGACAGCGCTAACACTGAAGCTTTCTTT. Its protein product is CSARADSANTEAFF.

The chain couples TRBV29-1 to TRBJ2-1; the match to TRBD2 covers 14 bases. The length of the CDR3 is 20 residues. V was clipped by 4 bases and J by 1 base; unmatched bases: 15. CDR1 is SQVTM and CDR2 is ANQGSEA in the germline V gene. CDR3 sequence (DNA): TGCAGCGTTGCCCCTAGACTAGCGGGAGGGCCTAGTCGGTCCTACAATGAGCAGTTCTTC. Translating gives CSVAPRLAGGPSRSYNEQFF.

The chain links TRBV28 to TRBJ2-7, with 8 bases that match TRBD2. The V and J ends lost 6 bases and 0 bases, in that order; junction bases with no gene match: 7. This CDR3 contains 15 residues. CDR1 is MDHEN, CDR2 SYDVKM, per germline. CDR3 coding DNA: TGTGCCAGCAGGCCAGTAGCGGGATTCTCCTACGAGCAGTACTTC. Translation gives CASRPVAGFSYEQYF.

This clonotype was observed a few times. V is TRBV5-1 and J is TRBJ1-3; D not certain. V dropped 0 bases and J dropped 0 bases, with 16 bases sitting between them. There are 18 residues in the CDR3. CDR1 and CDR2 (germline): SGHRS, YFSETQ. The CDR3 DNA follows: TGCGCCAGCAGCTTGGACGGAGGGTCCTCGGCCTCTGGAAACACCATATATTTT. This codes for CASSLDGGSSASGNTIYF.

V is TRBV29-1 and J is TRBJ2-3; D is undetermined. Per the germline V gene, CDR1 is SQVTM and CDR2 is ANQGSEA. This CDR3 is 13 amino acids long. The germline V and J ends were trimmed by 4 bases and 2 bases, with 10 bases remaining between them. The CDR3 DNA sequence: TGCAGCGTTGCACGGCTGATCACAGATACGCAGTATTTT. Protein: CSVARLITDTQYF.

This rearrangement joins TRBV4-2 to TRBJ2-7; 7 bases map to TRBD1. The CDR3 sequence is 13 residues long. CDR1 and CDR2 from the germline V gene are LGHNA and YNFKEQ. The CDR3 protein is CATRGQGEYEQYV. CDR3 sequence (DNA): TGTGCTACCCGAGGCCAGGGGGAATACGAGCAGTACGTC.

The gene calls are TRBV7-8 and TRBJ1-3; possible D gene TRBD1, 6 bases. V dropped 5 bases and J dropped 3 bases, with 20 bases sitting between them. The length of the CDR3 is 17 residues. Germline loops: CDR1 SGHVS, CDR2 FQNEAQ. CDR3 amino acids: CASSPRIGGGYGNTIYF. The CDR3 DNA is TGTGCCAGCAGCCCCCGCATTGGTGGGGGCTATGGAAACACCATATATTTT.

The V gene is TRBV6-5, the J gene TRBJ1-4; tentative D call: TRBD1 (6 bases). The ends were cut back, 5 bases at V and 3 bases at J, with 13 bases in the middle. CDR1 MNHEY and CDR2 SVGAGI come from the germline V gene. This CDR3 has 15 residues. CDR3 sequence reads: CASSPIRTANEKLFF. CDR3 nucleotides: TGTGCCAGCAGTCCCATACGGACAGCTAATGAAAAACTGTTTTTT.

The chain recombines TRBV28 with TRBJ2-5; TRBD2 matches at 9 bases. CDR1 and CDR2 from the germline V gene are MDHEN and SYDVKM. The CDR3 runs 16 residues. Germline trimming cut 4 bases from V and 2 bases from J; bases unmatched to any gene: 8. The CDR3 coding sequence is TGTGCCAGCAGTTATGCAAGCGGGGGGACACAAGAGACCCAGTACTTC. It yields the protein CASSYASGGTQETQYF.

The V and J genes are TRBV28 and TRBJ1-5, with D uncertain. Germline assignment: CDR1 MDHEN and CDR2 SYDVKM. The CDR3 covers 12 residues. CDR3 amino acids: CVAGQFNQPQHF. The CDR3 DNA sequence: TGTGTCGCCGGGCAGTTTAATCAGCCCCAGCATTTT.

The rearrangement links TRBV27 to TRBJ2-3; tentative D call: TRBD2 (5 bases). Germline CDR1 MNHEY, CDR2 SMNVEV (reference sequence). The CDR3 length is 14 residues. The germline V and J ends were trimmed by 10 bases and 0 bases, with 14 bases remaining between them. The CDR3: CATKEVRSTDTQYF. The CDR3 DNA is TGTGCCACCAAGGAGGTCCGAAGCACAGATACGCAGTATTTT.

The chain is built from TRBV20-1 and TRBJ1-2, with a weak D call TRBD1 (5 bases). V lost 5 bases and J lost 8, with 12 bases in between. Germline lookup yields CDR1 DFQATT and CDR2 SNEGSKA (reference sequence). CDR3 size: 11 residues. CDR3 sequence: CSAPKTDGYTF. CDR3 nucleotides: TGCAGTGCTCCAAAGACAGACGGCTACACCTTC.

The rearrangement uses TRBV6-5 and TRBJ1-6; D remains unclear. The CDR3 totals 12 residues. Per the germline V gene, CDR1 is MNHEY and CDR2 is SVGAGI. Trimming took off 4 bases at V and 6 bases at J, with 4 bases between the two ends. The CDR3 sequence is CASSSLNSPLHF. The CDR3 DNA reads TGTGCCAGCAGTTCCCTTAATTCACCCCTCCACTTT.

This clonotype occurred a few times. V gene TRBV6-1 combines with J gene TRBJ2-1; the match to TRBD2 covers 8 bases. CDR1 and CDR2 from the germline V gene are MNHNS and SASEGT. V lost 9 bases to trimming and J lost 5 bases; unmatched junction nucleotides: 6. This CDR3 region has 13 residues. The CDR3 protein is CASRRAGDNEQFF. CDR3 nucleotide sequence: TGTGCCAGTAGGAGAGCGGGGGACAATGAGCAGTTCTTC.

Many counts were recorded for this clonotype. The CDR3: CASSSGGNEQFF. CDR3 sequence (DNA): TGTGCCAGCAGCTCCGGGGGAAATGAGCAGTTCTTC. V is TRBV6-5 and J is TRBJ2-1; a possible D gene is TRBD2 (6 bases). In germline, CDR1 is MNHEY, CDR2 SVGAGI. CDR3 length: 12 residues. V was shortened by 6 bases and J by 7 bases, with 10 bases between the two germline ends.

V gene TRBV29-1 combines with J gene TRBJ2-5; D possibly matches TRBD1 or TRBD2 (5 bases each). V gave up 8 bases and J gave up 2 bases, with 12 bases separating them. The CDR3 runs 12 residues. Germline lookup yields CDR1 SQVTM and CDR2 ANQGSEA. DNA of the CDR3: TGCAGCCTCCGGGACGGTCAAGAGACCCAGTACTTC. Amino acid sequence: CSLRDGQETQYF.